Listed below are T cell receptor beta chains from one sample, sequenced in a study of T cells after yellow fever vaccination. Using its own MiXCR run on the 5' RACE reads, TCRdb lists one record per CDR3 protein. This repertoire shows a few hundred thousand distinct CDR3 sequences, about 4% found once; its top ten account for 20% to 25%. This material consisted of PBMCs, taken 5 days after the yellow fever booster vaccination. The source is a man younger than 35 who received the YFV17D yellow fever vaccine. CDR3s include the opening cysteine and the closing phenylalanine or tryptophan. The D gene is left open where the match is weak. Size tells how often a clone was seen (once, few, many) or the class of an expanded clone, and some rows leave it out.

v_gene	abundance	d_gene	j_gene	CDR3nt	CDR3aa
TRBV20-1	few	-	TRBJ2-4	TGCAGTGCTCGCCCATCTCGGACTACCCCCGCCAAAAACATTCAGTACTTC	CSARPSRTTPAKNIQYF
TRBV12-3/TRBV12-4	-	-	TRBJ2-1	TGTGCCAGCGGGATCGGCAGGGGCTCCTACAATGAGCAGTTCTTC	CASGIGRGSYNEQFF
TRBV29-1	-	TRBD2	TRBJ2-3	TGCAGCGTTGAGGGGGGGTCGGGCACAGATACGCAGTATTTT	CSVEGGSGTDTQYF
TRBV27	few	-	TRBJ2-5	TGTGCCAGCAGTTTCCGGGGAGATATGGAGACCCAGTACTTC	CASSFRGDMETQYF
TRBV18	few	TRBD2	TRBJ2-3	TGTGCCAGCTCAAGAGCCGGGACTATAAGCACAGATACGCAGTATTTT	CASSRAGTISTDTQYF
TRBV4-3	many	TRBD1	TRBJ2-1	TGCGCCAGCAGCCGACATAACCGGGACAGGATACATGAGCAGTTCTTC	CASSRHNRDRIHEQFF
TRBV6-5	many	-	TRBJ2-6	TGTGCCAGCCATACCGGCGGGGTCTCTGGGGCCAACGTCCTGACTTTC	CASHTGGVSGANVLTF
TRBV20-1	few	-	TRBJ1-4	TGCAGTGCTAGAAGCGAAACAGGGTTTGCTAATGAAAAACTGTTTTTT	CSARSETGFANEKLFF
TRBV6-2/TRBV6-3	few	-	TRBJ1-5	TGTGCCACCACAGATAGCAATCAGCCCCAGCATTTT	CATTDSNQPQHF
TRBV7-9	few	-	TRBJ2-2	TGTGCCAGCAGCTTCTGGGGGCTAACCGGGGAGCTGTTTTTT	CASSFWGLTGELFF
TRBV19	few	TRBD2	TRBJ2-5	TGTGCCAGTAGAGATAGCGGGGGCGAGACCCAGTACTTC	CASRDSGGETQYF
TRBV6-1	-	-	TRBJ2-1	TGTGCCAGCAGTGAAGCCGCCGCGGGGTCCTACAATGAGCAGTTCTTC	CASSEAAAGSYNEQFF
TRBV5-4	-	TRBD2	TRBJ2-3	TGTGCCAGCAGCTCCTTGACTAGCGGGGCTATAGATACGCAGTATTTT	CASSSLTSGAIDTQYF
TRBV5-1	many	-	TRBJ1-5	TGCGCCAGCAGCCCCCTTGGGAATCAGCCCCAGCATTTT	CASSPLGNQPQHF
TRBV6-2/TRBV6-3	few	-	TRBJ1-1	TGTGCCAGCAGTTACTCAGAGTCAACTGAAGCTTTCTTT	CASSYSESTEAFF
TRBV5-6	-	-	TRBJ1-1	TGTGCCAGCAGCTCTAAAACAAGGGGCTTTACTGAAGCTTTCTTT	CASSSKTRGFTEAFF
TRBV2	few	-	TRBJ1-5	TGTGCCAGCAGTGAAGCCGGGTCCCAGACCCAGCATTTT	CASSEAGSQTQHF
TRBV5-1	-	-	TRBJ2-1	TGCGCCAGCAGCCTCCATGAATCGCCGGGACAGCAGTTCTTC	CASSLHESPGQQFF
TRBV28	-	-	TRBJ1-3	TGTGCCAGCAGTTTATCCCGACAGAAGAATTACCGCACCATATATTTT	CASSLSRQKNYRTIYF
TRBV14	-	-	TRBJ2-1	TGTGCCAGCAGCCAATGGCCGCATAATTTCGAGTTCTTC	CASSQWPHNFEFF
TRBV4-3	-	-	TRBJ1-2	TGCGCCAGCAGCCAAGGCCCCGGGGAGGGCTATGGCTACACCTTC	CASSQGPGEGYGYTF
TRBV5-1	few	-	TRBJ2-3	TGCGCCAGCAGCTCGCAGACTGGCCCAGATACGCAGTATTTT	CASSSQTGPDTQYF
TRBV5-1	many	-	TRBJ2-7	TGCGCCAGCAGCTTGGGGTTTGGCGGGTACGAGCAGTACTTC	CASSLGFGGYEQYF
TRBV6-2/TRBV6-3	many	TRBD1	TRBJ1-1	TGTGCCAGCAGCCTAGGGACAGTCGAAGCTTTCTTT	CASSLGTVEAFF